This T cell receptor (beta chain) was captured by sequencing in a study of blood T cell repertoires in COVID-19. Turning to the study itself: The samples span acute and convalescent COVID-19 from the United States, Italy and Spain. In each case, the material was cDNA or gDNA derived from T cells, B-cell-depleted T cells, or PBMCs.

This clone appeared once. Some clones are missing from TCRdb's copy, which holds only in-frame ones; the method was immunoSEQ multiplex PCR. This table holds 140,000 to 150,000 clones, around four fifths found once. V was clipped by 0 bases and J by 5 bases, with 13 bases between them. Germline CDR1 and CDR2: SQVTM and ANQGSEA. The CDR3 runs 14 residues. The TCR originated in a woman between 40 and 50 years old with active or convalescent COVID-19. This chain uses TRBV29-1 with TRBJ1-1; possible D gene TRBD1, 5 bases. Sequenced: peripheral blood. CDR3 bases: TGCAGCGTTGAAGAAGGCTCCAGGGTTACTGAAGCTTTCTTT. Its protein product is CSVEEGSRVTEAFF.